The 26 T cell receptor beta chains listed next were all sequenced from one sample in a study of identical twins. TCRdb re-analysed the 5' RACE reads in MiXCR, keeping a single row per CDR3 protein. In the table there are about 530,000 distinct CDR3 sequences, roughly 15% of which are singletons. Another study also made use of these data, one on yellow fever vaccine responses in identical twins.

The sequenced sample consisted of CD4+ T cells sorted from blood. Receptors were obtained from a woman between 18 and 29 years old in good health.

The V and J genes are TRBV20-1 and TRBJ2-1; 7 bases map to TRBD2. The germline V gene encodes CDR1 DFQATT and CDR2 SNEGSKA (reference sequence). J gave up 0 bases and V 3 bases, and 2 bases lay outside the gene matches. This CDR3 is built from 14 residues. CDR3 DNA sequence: TGCAGTGCTAGGGCTAGCGGCTCCTACAATGAGCAGTTCTTC. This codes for CSARASGSYNEQFF.

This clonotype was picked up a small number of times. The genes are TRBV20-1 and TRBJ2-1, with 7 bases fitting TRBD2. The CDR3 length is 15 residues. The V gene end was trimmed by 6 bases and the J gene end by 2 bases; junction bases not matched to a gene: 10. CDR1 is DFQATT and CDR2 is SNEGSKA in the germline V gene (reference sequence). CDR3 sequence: CSASAQRGTYNEQFF. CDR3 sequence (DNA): TGCAGTGCCTCAGCCCAGCGGGGAACCTACAATGAGCAGTTCTTC.

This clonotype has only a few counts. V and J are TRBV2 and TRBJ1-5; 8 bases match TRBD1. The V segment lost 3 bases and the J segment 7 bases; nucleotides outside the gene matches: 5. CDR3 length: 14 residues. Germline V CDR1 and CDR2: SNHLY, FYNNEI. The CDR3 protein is CASSEQGARQPQHF. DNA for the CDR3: TGTGCCAGCAGTGAGCAGGGGGCGCGGCAGCCCCAGCATTTT.

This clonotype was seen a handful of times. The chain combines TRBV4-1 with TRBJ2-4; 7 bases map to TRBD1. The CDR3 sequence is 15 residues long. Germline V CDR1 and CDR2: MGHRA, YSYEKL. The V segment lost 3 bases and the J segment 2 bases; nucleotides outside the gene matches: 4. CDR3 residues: CASSHDRAPKNIQYF. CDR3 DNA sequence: TGCGCCAGCAGCCATGACAGGGCCCCCAAAAACATTCAGTACTTC.

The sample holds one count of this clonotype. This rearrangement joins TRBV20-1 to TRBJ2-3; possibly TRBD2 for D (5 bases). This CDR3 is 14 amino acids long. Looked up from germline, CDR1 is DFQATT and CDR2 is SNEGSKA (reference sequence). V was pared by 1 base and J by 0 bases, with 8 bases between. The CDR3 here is CSARGRESTDTQYF. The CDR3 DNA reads TGCAGTGCTAGAGGACGGGAAAGCACAGATACGCAGTATTTT.

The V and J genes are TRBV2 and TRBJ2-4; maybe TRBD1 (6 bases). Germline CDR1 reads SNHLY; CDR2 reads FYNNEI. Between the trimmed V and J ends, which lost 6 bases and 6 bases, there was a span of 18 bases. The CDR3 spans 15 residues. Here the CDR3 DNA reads TGTGCCAGCAGGACACAAGAGGGGGATTTAAACATTCAGTACTTC. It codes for CASRTQEGDLNIQYF.

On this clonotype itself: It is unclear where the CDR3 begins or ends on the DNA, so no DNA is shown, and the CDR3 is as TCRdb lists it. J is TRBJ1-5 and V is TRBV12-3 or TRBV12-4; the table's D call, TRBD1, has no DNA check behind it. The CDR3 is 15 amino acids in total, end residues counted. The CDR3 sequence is CASILGDRGREPQHF.

The CDR3 reads CASSLALASGQRNEQFF. CDR3 DNA: TGTGCCAGCAGCTTAGCGCTGGCTAGCGGGCAACGCAATGAGCAGTTCTTC. J is TRBJ2-1 and V is TRBV7-2, with 8 bases that match TRBD2. The J segment lost 6 bases and the V segment lost 0 bases, leaving 10 bases of the junction unmatched. CDR3 length: 17 amino acids. Germline CDR1 SGHTA, CDR2 FQGNSA.

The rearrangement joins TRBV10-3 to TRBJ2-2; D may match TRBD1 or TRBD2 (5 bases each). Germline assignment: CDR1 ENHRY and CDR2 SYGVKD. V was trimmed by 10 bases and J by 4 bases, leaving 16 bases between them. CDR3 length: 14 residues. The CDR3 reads CASHPGTSTGELFF. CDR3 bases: TGTGCCAGCCACCCCGGGACCTCCACCGGGGAGCTGTTTTTT.

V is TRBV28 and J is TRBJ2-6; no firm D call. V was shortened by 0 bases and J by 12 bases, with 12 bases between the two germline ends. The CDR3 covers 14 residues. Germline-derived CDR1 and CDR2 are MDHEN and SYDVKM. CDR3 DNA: TGTGCCAGCAGTTTATGGGCAGCTCCCCGCGTCCTGACTTTC. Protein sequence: CASSLWAAPRVLTF. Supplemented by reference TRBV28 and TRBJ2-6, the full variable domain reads DVKVTQSSRYLVKRTGEKVFLECVQDMDHENMFWYRQDPGLGLRLIYFSYDVKMKEKGDIPEGYSVSREKKERFSLILESASTNQTSMYLCASSLWAAPRVLTFGAGSRLTVL.

CDR3 residues: CASSQVLGGTEAFF. The CDR3 DNA is TGTGCCAGCAGCCAAGTTCTAGGGGGGACTGAAGCTTTCTTT. The V and J genes are TRBV3-1 and TRBJ1-1; possibly TRBD1 for D (6 bases). V was pared by 1 base and J by 5 bases, with 11 bases between. CDR1 is LGHDT and CDR2 is YNNKEL in the germline V gene (reference sequence). This CDR3 comprises 14 residues.

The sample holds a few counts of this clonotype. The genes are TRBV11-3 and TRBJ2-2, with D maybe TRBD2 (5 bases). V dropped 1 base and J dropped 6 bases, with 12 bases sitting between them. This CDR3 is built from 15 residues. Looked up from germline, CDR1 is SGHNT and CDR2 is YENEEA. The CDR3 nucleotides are TGTGCCAGCAGCTTAGGCATTGGCGGGTCCGGGGAGCTGTTTTTT. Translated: CASSLGIGGSGELFF.

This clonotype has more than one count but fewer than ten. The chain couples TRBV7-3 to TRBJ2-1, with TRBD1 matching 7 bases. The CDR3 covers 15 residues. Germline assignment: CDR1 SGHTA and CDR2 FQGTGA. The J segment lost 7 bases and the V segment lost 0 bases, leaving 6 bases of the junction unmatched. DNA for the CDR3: TGTGCCAGCAGCTTAACTTTTGGGACAGTAAATGAGCAGTTCTTC. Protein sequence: CASSLTFGTVNEQFF.

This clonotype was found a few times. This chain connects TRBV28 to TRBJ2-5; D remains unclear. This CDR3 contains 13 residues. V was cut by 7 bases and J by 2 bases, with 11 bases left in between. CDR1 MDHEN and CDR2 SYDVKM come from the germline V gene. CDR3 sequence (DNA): TGTGCCAGCACCCTGCGCAGGCAAGAGACCCAGTACTTC. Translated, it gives CASTLRRQETQYF.

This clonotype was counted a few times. CDR3 coding DNA: TGTGCCAGCACAAAGCGGGGGAGCTCCTACAATGAGCAGTTCTTC. Amino acids: CASTKRGSSYNEQFF. This chain links TRBV2 with TRBJ2-1; the match to TRBD2 covers 8 bases. This CDR3 has 15 residues. Germline V gene sequence: CDR1 SNHLY, CDR2 FYNNEI. Losses at the gene ends were 7 bases for V and 0 bases for J; bases not matched to a gene: 5.

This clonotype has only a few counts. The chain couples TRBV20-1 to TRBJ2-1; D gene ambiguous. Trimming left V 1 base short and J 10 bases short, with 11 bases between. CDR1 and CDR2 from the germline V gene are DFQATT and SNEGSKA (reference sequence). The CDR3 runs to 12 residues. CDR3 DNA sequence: TGCAGTGCTAGAGGCGACGCCTTAGAGCAGTTCTTC. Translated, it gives CSARGDALEQFF.

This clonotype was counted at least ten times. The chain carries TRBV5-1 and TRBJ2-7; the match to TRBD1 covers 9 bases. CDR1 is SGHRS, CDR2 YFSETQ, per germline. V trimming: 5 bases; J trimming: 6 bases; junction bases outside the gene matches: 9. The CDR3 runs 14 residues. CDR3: CASSDPGQGIEQYF. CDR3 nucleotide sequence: TGCGCCAGCAGTGATCCGGGACAGGGTATCGAGCAGTACTTC.

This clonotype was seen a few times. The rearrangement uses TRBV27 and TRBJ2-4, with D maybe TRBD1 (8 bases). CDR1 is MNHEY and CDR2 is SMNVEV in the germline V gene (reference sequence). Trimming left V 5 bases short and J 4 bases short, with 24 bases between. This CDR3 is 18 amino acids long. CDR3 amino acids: CASSPGQGLRGFKNIQYF. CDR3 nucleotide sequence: TGTGCCAGCAGTCCTGGACAGGGACTAAGGGGCTTTAAAAACATTCAGTACTTC.

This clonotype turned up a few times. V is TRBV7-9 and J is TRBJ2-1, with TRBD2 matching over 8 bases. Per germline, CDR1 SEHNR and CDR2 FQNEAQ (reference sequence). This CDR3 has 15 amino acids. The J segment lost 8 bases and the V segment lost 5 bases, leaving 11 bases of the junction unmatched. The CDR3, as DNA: TGTGCCAGCAGCCAAACTAGCGGCTGGAGGTATGAGCAGTTCTTC. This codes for CASSQTSGWRYEQFF.

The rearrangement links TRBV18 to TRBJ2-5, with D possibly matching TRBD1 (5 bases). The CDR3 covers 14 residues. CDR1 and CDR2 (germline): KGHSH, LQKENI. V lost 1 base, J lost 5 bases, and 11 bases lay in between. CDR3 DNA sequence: TGTGCCAGCTCACCACAGGGGATGGTCGAGACCCAGTACTTC. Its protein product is CASSPQGMVETQYF.

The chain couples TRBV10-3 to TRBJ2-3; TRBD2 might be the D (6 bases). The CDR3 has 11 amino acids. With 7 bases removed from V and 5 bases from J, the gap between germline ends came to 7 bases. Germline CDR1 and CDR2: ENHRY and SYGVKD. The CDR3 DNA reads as TGTGCCATCATGGAGGGAGATACGCAGTATTTT. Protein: CAIMEGDTQYF.

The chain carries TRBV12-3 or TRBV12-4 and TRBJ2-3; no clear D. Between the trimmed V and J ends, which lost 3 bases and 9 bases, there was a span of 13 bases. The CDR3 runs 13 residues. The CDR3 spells CASSFSGGVTQYF. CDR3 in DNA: TGTGCCAGCAGTTTTAGTGGCGGTGTGACGCAGTATTTT.

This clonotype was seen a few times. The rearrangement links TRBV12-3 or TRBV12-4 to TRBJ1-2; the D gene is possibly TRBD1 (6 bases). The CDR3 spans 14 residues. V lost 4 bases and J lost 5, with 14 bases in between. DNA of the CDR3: TGTGCCAGCAGTTCCGTTGCGGGGGCATATGGCTACACCTTC. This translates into CASSSVAGAYGYTF.

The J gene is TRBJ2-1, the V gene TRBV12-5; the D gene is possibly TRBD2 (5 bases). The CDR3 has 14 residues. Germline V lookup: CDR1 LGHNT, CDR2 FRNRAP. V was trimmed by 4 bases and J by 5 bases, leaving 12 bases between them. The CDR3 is CASGYRTLDNEQFF. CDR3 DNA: TGTGCTAGTGGTTATCGGACTCTCGACAATGAGCAGTTCTTC.

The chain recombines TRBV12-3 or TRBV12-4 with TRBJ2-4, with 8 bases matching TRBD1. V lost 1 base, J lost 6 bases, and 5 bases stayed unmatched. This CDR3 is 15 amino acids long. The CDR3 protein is CASSLGQGFLNIQYF. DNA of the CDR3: TGTGCCAGCAGTTTAGGACAGGGGTTTTTAAACATTCAGTACTTC.

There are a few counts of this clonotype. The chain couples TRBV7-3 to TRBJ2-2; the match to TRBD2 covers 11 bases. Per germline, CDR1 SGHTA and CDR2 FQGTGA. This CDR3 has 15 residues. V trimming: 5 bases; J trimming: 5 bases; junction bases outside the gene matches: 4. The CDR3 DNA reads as TGTGCCAGCAGCACTAGCGGGAGTGGAACCGGGGAGCTGTTTTTT. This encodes CASSTSGSGTGELFF.